Below are 5 T cell receptor beta chains sequenced from a single sample in a study of CD8+CD57+ T cells in acquired aplastic anemia. Genomic DNA served as template for TCR beta VDJ and CDR3 profiling. A single record per CDR3 protein comes from TCRdb applying MiXCR to the reads. Found here are about 210,000 distinct CDR3 sequences, under 65% of them singletons; the top ten hold about 29%. Specimen: sorted CD4+, CD8+, or CD8+CD57+ T cells (not recorded which) from PBMCs. All receptors derive from a human donor in good health.

This sequence joins TRBV20-1 and TRBJ1-5, with a tentative D call TRBD1 (6 bases). The V gene's germline CDR1 is DFQATT and CDR2 SNEGSKA (reference sequence). This CDR3 is 14 amino acids long. Between the trimmed V and J ends, which lost 0 bases and 5 bases, there was a span of 11 bases. Here the CDR3 reads CSARDRRGHQPQHF. As DNA, the CDR3 is TGCAGTGCTAGAGATCGGCGGGGGCATCAGCCCCAGCATTTT.

The CDR3: CASSLASTGGDEQYF. CDR3 sequence (DNA): TGTGCCAGCAGCTTAGCTAGTACAGGGGGGGACGAGCAGTACTTC. The chain combines TRBV7-2 with TRBJ2-7; TRBD1 might be the D (8 bases). The CDR3 is made up of 15 amino acids. In germline, CDR1 is SGHTA, CDR2 FQGNSA. V was clipped by 0 bases and J by 5 bases, with 14 bases between them.

The chain combines TRBV19 with TRBJ1-5, with D perhaps matching TRBD1 (5 bases). CDR1 and CDR2 from the germline V gene are LNHDA and SQIVND (reference sequence). The CDR3 runs to 14 residues. CDR3 DNA sequence: TGTGGCAGCGGGACGGGGAATAGCAATCAGCCCCAGCATTTT. It encodes CGSGTGNSNQPQHF.

V gene TRBV7-8 combines with J gene TRBJ2-7; maybe TRBD1 (5 bases). This CDR3 is built from 12 residues. The germline CDR1 and CDR2 sequences are SGHVS and FQNEAQ. V was pared by 5 bases and J by 2 bases, with 7 bases between. CDR3 DNA sequence: TGTGCCAGCAGCGTCAGGGCCTACGAGCAGTACTTC. It is translated as CASSVRAYEQYF.

The V call is TRBV10-1, the J call TRBJ2-7, with TRBD2 identical over 7 bases. CDR1 and CDR2 (germline): WNHNN, SYGVQD (reference sequence). The CDR3 is made up of 15 amino acids. V lost 8 bases to trimming and J lost 1 base; unmatched junction nucleotides: 11. For the CDR3, the DNA is TGCGCCAGCCGAACCCGGGGGGTCCTGTCCTACGAGCAGTACTTC. This gives the protein CASRTRGVLSYEQYF.